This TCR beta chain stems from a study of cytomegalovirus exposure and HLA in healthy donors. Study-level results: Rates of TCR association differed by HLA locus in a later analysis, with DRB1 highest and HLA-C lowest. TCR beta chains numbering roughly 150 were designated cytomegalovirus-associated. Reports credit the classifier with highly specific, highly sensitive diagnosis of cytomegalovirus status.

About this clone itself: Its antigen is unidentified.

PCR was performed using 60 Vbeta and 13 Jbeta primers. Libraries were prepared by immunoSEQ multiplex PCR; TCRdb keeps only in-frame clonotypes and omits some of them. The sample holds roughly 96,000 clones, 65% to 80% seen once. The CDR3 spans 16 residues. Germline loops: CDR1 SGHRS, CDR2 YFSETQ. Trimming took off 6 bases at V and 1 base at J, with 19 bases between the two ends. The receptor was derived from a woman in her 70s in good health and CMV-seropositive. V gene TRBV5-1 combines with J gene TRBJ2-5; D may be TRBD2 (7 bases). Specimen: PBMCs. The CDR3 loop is CASMGGLAVTQETQYF. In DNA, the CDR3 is TGCGCCAGCATGGGGGGGCTAGCGGTGACCCAAGAGACCCAGTACTTC. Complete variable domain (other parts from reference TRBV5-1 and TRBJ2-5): KAGVTQTPRYLIKTRGQQVTLSCSPISGHRSVSWYQQTPGQGLQFLFEYFSETQRNKGNFPGRFSGRQFSNSRSEMNVSTLELGDSALYLCASMGGLAVTQETQYFGPGTRLLVL.